Given below is one TCR beta chain in context. Its antigen is still unknown. Libraries for TCR beta were made by quantitative 5'-RACE with molecular barcodes. One entry per CDR3 protein results from TCRdb running MiXCR on the 5' RACE reads. The sample has roughly 100,000 distinct CDR3 sequences, under 30% seen once. The sample originates from a study of CD8 T cells in ankylosing spondylitis. Overall study findings and caveats: Clones tied to disease were said to be significantly enriched in matched ankylosing spondylitis synovial fluid. Typical of ankylosing spondylitis blood, it appeared, was a TCR beta motif of fewer than ten highly homologous variants. As for the disease-linked clones, they showed a CD8+ phenotype and occurred at relatively low frequencies in peripheral blood.

The CDR3 runs 13 residues. Germline CDR1 DFQATT, CDR2 SNEGSKA (reference sequence). The ends lost 6 bases at V and 2 bases at J; junction bases unmatched: 3. The chain joins TRBV20-1 to TRBJ2-3, with 9 positions matching TRBD2. Sequenced input: synovial fluid, either unsorted or a sorted T cell fraction (not recorded which). The sequence was obtained from a male donor with ankylosing spondylitis. CDR3 protein: CSAVAGATDTQYF. CDR3 DNA: TGCAGTGCCGTAGCGGGAGCCACAGATACGCAGTATTTT.